This TCR beta chain was recorded in a study of blood T cell repertoires in COVID-19. The data were produced by immunoSEQ multiplex PCR, yet TCRdb's version contains in-frame clones alone and is incomplete. The data contain 150,000 to 200,000 clones, roughly 80% of them seen just once; the ten biggest clones take up over 9.5%. The receptor comes from a man aged 45 to 65 who had recovered from COVID-19. Sequenced sample: PBMCs or T cells enriched from blood (not recorded which).

The CDR3 DNA sequence: TGTGCCAGCAGTATACCCTGGCAAGCTTTCTTT. Its protein is CASSIPWQAFF. The rearrangement joins TRBV28 to TRBJ1-1; D not resolved. The CDR3 spans 11 residues. Trimming left V 5 bases short and J 9 bases short, with 10 bases between. Germline CDR1 is MDHEN and CDR2 is SYDVKM.